This TCR beta chain was obtained from a study of T cell responses to AZD1222 COVID-19 vaccine. Using immunoSEQ multiplex PCR, the repertoire was profiled, and TCRdb retains in-frame clones only, with some absent. Of approximately 180,000 clones in the sample, about nine tenths were seen once. Germline CDR1 is KGHSH and CDR2 is LQKENI. The CDR3 has 14 amino acids. V shed 6 bases and J shed 1 base, with 13 bases lying between them. This sequence was found in an adult in good health. This material consisted of peripheral blood, taken on day 0 of AZD1222 vaccination. This chain links TRBV18 with TRBJ2-7, with D maybe TRBD2 (6 bases). The CDR3 coding sequence is TGTGCCAGCTCGCGGGACTCCGGTTCCTACGAGCAGTACTTC. This gives the protein CASSRDSGSYEQYF.